A single sample is the source of the 16 T cell receptor beta chains below, sequenced in a study of post-analysis software for immune sequencing data. Study-level results: Five or six TRBV segments, TRBV5-6, TRBV5-1 and TRBV20-1 among them, were found more frequent in patients than controls.

These receptors' targets are unknown. Unique molecular identifiers had been added to the TCR beta cDNA libraries. Each CDR3 protein is one row after TCRdb ran MiXCR on the PCR reads. The sample lists about 540,000 distinct CDR3 sequences; less than 40% were seen once. The sequenced sample consisted of blood. Source of these receptors: a girl aged 2-17 years with multiple sclerosis.

The chain couples TRBV10-1 to TRBJ2-2; the D gene is possibly TRBD1 (6 bases). Germline loops: CDR1 WNHNN, CDR2 SYGVQD (reference sequence). This CDR3 contains 12 residues. V was cut by 5 bases and J by 8 bases, with 9 bases left in between. The CDR3 nucleotides read TGCGCCAGCAGTACAGGGTCAGGGGAGCTGTTTTTT. It encodes CASSTGSGELFF.

The sample holds a few counts of this clonotype. This sequence joins TRBV6-1 and TRBJ2-4; D not resolved. This CDR3 has 15 residues. V lost 8 bases, J lost 6 bases, and 20 bases lay in between. CDR1 and CDR2 (germline): MNHNS, SASEGT. In nucleotides, the CDR3 is TGTGCCAGCCTCCCTCTCGATGGCGGCAGAAACATTCAGTACTTC. Amino acids: CASLPLDGGRNIQYF.

This clonotype occurred a few times. The chain is built from TRBV6-6 and TRBJ1-2, with 10 bases matching TRBD1. The CDR3 is made up of 16 amino acids. The junction had 5 bases not matched to a gene; V was cut back by 2 bases and J by 2 bases. The germline V gene encodes CDR1 MNHNY and CDR2 SVGAGI (reference sequence). CDR3 in amino acids: CASSYPSDRGNYGYTF. CDR3 bases: TGTGCCAGCAGTTACCCTTCGGACAGGGGGAACTATGGCTACACCTTC.

The sample holds a few counts of this clonotype. This chain uses TRBV12-3 or TRBV12-4 with TRBJ2-1, with D perhaps matching TRBD2 (6 bases). Trimming cost V 5 bases and J 8 bases, with 16 bases left between them. The CDR3 is made up of 14 amino acids. The CDR3 region has the DNA TGTGCCAGCAGTCCTTTCCCAGGGAGGCATGAGCAGTTCTTC. The encoded protein is CASSPFPGRHEQFF.

The chain employs TRBV10-3 and TRBJ2-1; the D gene is possibly TRBD1 (6 bases). Trimming took 7 bases from V and 5 from J, leaving 15 bases between them. Germline V gene data show CDR1 as ENHRY and CDR2 as SYGVKD. The CDR3 spans 14 residues. The CDR3 region has the DNA TGTGCCATCAAGCAGGGGATATCCCACAATGAGCAGTTCTTC. This sequence encodes CAIKQGISHNEQFF.

This clonotype was seen a handful of times. This sequence joins TRBV5-1 and TRBJ2-5, with 9 bases lining up with TRBD1. CDR1 is SGHRS and CDR2 is YFSETQ in the germline V gene. V was pared by 4 bases and J by 2 bases, with 6 bases of the junction left unmatched. The CDR3 has 15 amino acids. The CDR3 spells CASSLRDRDQETQYF. DNA of the CDR3: TGCGCCAGCAGCCTCCGGGACAGGGATCAAGAGACCCAGTACTTC.

The V and J genes are TRBV14 and TRBJ1-3; D not resolved. V dropped 0 bases and J dropped 7 bases, with 25 bases sitting between them. The CDR3 is made up of 19 amino acids. Germline loops: CDR1 SGHDN, CDR2 FVKESK. The CDR3 DNA reads as TGTGCCAGCAGCCAAGACCCGACCATCTTGGGGATAAATGCGAACACCATATATTTT. It encodes CASSQDPTILGINANTIYF.

Here the CDR3 reads CASSFTLYNEQFF. The CDR3 nucleotides read TGTGCCAGCAGCTTTACCCTTTACAATGAGCAGTTCTTC. The rearrangement uses TRBV5-5 and TRBJ2-1; D remains unclear. CDR3 length: 13 residues. The germline gives CDR1 SGHKS, CDR2 YYEKEE (reference sequence). V was trimmed by 2 bases and J by 4 bases, leaving 7 bases between them.

This clonotype was seen once. A much larger clonotype is one base distant, so this may be a read error. The V call is TRBV5-1, the J call TRBJ2-7; a weak D match, TRBD1 (6 bases). CDR3 size: 14 residues. Germline-derived CDR1 and CDR2 are SGHRS and YFSETQ. With 4 bases removed from V and 3 bases from J, the gap between germline ends came to 14 bases. CDR3 amino acids: CASSARDNLYEQYF. DNA of the CDR3: TGCGCCAGCAGCGCCCGGGACAACCTCTACGAGCAGTACTTC.

The V call is TRBV4-1, the J call TRBJ2-7; TRBD2 agrees at 11 bases. The CDR3 covers 19 residues. The trim removed 5 bases at V and 8 bases at J, leaving 23 bases unmatched. Germline CDR1 MGHRA, CDR2 YSYEKL. CDR3 DNA sequence: TGCGCCAGCAGCACGAAACAAAGGGGGCTCAGGACTAGCGGGTCCAAGCAGTACTTC. This gives the protein CASSTKQRGLRTSGSKQYF.

This clonotype has more than one count but fewer than ten. J is TRBJ2-5 and V is TRBV6-1; D is undetermined. The germline gives CDR1 MNHNS, CDR2 SASEGT. The CDR3 has 14 residues. With 4 bases removed from V and 5 bases from J, the gap between germline ends came to 14 bases. The CDR3 coding sequence is TGTGCCAGCAGTGTGGGCCCAGAAACGGAGACCCAGTACTTC. The encoded protein is CASSVGPETETQYF.

This chain uses TRBV28 with TRBJ2-7, with TRBD1 matching 11 bases. The germline V gene has CDR1 MDHEN and CDR2 SYDVKM. CDR3 length: 14 amino acids. J gave up 6 bases and V 6 bases, and 7 bases lay outside the gene matches. The CDR3, as DNA: TGTGCCAGCAGCCCGGGACAGGGGGTCTTCGAGCAGTACTTC. This sequence encodes CASSPGQGVFEQYF.

The chain recombines TRBV5-1 with TRBJ2-3, with 14 bases identical to TRBD2. This CDR3 has 18 amino acids. Germline V gene data show CDR1 as SGHRS and CDR2 as YFSETQ. J gave up 1 base and V 4 bases, and 8 bases lay outside the gene matches. CDR3 bases: TGCGCCAGCAGCCAAGGGACTAGCGGGGGAAGGGGCACAGATACGCAGTATTTT. Amino acid sequence: CASSQGTSGGRGTDTQYF.

Details on this clonotype: One end of the junction fails to match germline, which may point to a read error. The gene calls are TRBV12-3 or TRBV12-4 and TRBJ2-1; D ambiguous. The CDR3 sequence is 14 residues long. DNA for the CDR3: TGTGCCGGCAGTTTCAGGCTAGACTACAATGAGCAGTTCTTC. Translated, it gives CAGSFRLDYNEQFF.

This sequence joins TRBV5-5 and TRBJ1-4, with D perhaps TRBD1 (6 bases). CDR3 length equals 15 residues. Germline V gene data show CDR1 as SGHKS and CDR2 as YYEKEE (reference sequence). Deletions cut 4 bases from V and 8 bases from J, with 18 bases between. CDR3 amino acids: CASSPVVGGGEKLFF. The CDR3 DNA reads as TGTGCCAGCAGCCCGGTTGTCGGGGGCGGGGAAAAACTGTTTTTT. Looking up the rest from reference TRBV5-5 and TRBJ1-4 gives the full variable domain: DAGVTQSPTHLIKTRGQQVTLRCSPISGHKSVSWYQQVLGQGPQFIFQYYEKEERGRGNFPDRFSARQFPNYSSELNVNALLLGDSALYLCASSPVVGGGEKLFFGSGTQLSVL.

In its sample, this clonotype was seen a few times. This rearrangement joins TRBV7-2 to TRBJ2-1, with D unresolved. The CDR3 extends over 14 amino acids. CDR1 SGHTA and CDR2 FQGNSA come from the germline V gene. The germline V and J ends were trimmed by 0 bases and 6 bases, with 9 bases remaining between them. CDR3 region: CASSLAPWANEQFF. CDR3 in DNA: TGTGCCAGCAGCTTAGCGCCATGGGCCAATGAGCAGTTCTTC. Full variable domain (missing parts from reference TRBV7-2 and TRBJ2-1): GAGVSQSPSNKVTEKGKDVELRCDPISGHTALYWYRQSLGQGLEFLIYFQGNSAPDKSGLPSDRFSAERTGGSVSTLTIQRTQQEDSAVYLCASSLAPWANEQFFGPGTRLTVL.